These 24 T cell receptor beta chains were all obtained from the same sample, sequenced in a study of T cell responses to AZD1222 COVID-19 vaccine. Data came from immunoSEQ multiplex PCR; TCRdb stores just in-frame clones and leaves some out. The sample comprises 100,000 to 120,000 clones, around 90% of which are singletons, and around 14% rests with the top ten. Source: peripheral blood, taken 28 days after the second AZD1222 dose. These TCRs come from an adult who received the AZD1222 COVID-19 vaccine.

This clone occurred once. CDR3 loop: CASSQGSGGQETQYF. DNA of the CDR3: TGTGCCAGCAGCCAAGGTTCGGGAGGCCAAGAGACCCAGTACTTC. The V gene is TRBV3-1 (or the pseudogene TRBV3-2), the J gene TRBJ2-5; 7 bases are shared with TRBD2. The CDR3 contains 15 residues. The germline gives CDR1 LGHDT, CDR2 YNNKEL (reference sequence). Losses at the gene ends were 1 base for V and 1 base for J; bases not matched to a gene: 3.

The CDR3 DNA reads TGCGCCAGCAGCCAAGATTTAACAGCAAATAACTATGGCTACACCTTC. Encoded protein: CASSQDLTANNYGYTF. The chain couples TRBV4-1 to TRBJ1-2; D unresolved. The CDR3 is 16 residues long. Trimming removed 0 bases at V and 1 base at J, with 12 bases between. Germline CDR1 is MGHRA and CDR2 is YSYEKL.

The chain carries TRBV11-3 and TRBJ1-4; D unresolved. The CDR3 extends over 15 amino acids. Trimming left V 4 bases short and J 3 bases short, with 12 bases between. CDR1 is SGHNT, CDR2 YENEEA, per germline. The CDR3 loop reads CASSWSGGSNEKLFF. CDR3 nucleotides: TGTGCCAGCAGCTGGTCCGGAGGGTCTAATGAAAAACTGTTTTTT.

V is TRBV12-3 or TRBV12-4 and J is TRBJ1-6, with D tentatively TRBD1 (5 bases). V was pared by 10 bases and J by 5 bases, with 12 bases between. This CDR3 has 13 residues. The chain's CDR3 is CATGARNNSPLHF. The CDR3 region has the DNA TGTGCCACTGGGGCCCGTAATAATTCACCCCTCCACTTT.

The genes are TRBV28 and TRBJ1-2, with D unclear. Germline V gene lookup returns CDR1 MDHEN and CDR2 SYDVKM. Trimming pared 3 bases from V and 1 base from J, leaving 6 bases between. CDR3 size: 13 residues. The DNA of the CDR3 is TGTGCCAGCAGTTTCCCCGATAACTATGGCTACACCTTC. Amino acid sequence: CASSFPDNYGYTF.

The V gene is TRBV3-1 (or the pseudogene TRBV3-2), the J gene TRBJ2-3, with D perhaps matching TRBD1 or TRBD2 (5 bases each). The CDR3 is 14 residues long. CDR1 and CDR2 (germline): LGHDT, YNNKEL (reference sequence). The V end was cut by 1 base, the J end by 4 bases, with 9 bases between. The CDR3 nucleotides read TGTGCCAGCAGCCAAGGGGTGGGGGCAGATACGCAGTATTTT. Its protein product is CASSQGVGADTQYF.

V is TRBV19 and J is TRBJ1-4; D is perhaps TRBD1 (5 bases). Between the trimmed V and J ends, which lost 6 bases and 5 bases, there was a span of 16 bases. CDR1 and CDR2 (germline): LNHDA, SQIVND (reference sequence). The CDR3 is 15 residues long. The DNA for the CDR3 is TGTGCCAGTAGCCGCTCTGGGGCCCTCAATGAAAAACTGTTTTTT. This gives the protein CASSRSGALNEKLFF.

The chain is built from TRBV3-1 (or the pseudogene TRBV3-2) and TRBJ2-5; no clear D gene. V was pared by 3 bases and J by 0 bases, with 2 bases between. Per germline, CDR1 LGHDT and CDR2 YNNKEL (reference sequence). The CDR3 consists of 12 residues. The CDR3 reads CASSQYQETQYF. The CDR3 region has the DNA TGTGCCAGCAGCCAGTACCAAGAGACCCAGTACTTC.

To note about this clone: The missing conserved phenylalanine or tryptophan at the end of this CDR3 makes a read error likely. The limits of the CDR3 on the DNA are not certain, so only TCRdb's listed CDR3 is given. The rearrangement links TRBV2 to TRBJ1-5. CDR1 is SNHLY and CDR2 is FYNNEI in the germline V gene. From its first to its last residue, the CDR3 has 10 amino acids. The CDR3 is CASSEFGGSV.

The chain joins TRBV7-8 to TRBJ1-3; maybe TRBD1 (6 bases). The germline CDR1 and CDR2 sequences are SGHVS and FQNEAQ. The length of the CDR3 is 18 residues. The V gene lost 5 bases and the J gene lost 0 bases, with 20 bases spanning the gap. The CDR3 DNA reads as TGTGCCAGCAGCCCCGACAGGAGGGGGATCCACTCTGGAAACACCATATATTTT. This encodes CASSPDRRGIHSGNTIYF.

The chain recombines TRBV19 with TRBJ1-3; D might be TRBD1 (5 bases). V shed 7 bases and J shed 0 bases, with 10 bases lying between them. CDR3 length: 14 residues. Germline loops: CDR1 LNHDA, CDR2 SQIVND (reference sequence). This CDR3 reads CASKGVGSGNTIYF. The CDR3 DNA is TGTGCCAGTAAAGGGGTCGGCTCTGGAAACACCATATATTTT.

The CDR3 is CASSNQGISGNTIYF. CDR3 DNA: TGTGCCAGCAGCAACCAGGGGATCTCTGGAAACACCATATATTTT. The gene calls are TRBV7-8 and TRBJ1-3, with D possibly matching TRBD1 (6 bases). Trimming took off 5 bases at V and 0 bases at J, with 11 bases between the two ends. CDR3 length equals 15 residues. In germline, CDR1 is SGHVS, CDR2 FQNEAQ.

This chain connects TRBV6-5 to TRBJ1-5; 7 bases map to TRBD1. This CDR3 is 14 amino acids long. V shed 4 bases, J shed 2 bases, and the junction held 2 bases outside the gene matches. Germline loops: CDR1 MNHEY, CDR2 SVGAGI. The DNA for the CDR3 is TGTGCCAGCAGTTCGGGACAGCGCAATCAGCCCCAGCATTTT. This gives the protein CASSSGQRNQPQHF.

The chain links TRBV7-9 to TRBJ2-7, with 9 bases fitting TRBD1. V lost 6 bases to trimming and J lost 0 bases; unmatched junction nucleotides: 6. The CDR3 is made up of 15 amino acids. CDR1 is SEHNR, CDR2 FQNEAQ, per germline (reference sequence). The CDR3 loop reads CASSSPGQGSYEQYF. In DNA form, the CDR3 reads TGTGCCAGCAGTTCACCGGGACAGGGCTCCTACGAGCAGTACTTC.

V and J are TRBV15 and TRBJ2-7, with TRBD2 matching over 7 bases. Per the germline V gene, CDR1 is LNHNV and CDR2 is YYDKDF (reference sequence). CDR3 length equals 14 residues. Unmatched junction bases numbered 2, after V lost 0 bases and J lost 3 bases. The CDR3 coding sequence is TGTGCCACCAGCAGAGATCGGGGGGTCTACGAGCAGTACTTC. Translating it yields CATSRDRGVYEQYF.

The genes are TRBV24-1 and TRBJ2-3; 10 nucleotides align to TRBD1. CDR3 length: 14 residues. V shed 4 bases, J shed 6 bases, and the junction held 3 bases outside the gene matches. Germline V gene lookup returns CDR1 KGHDR and CDR2 SFDVKD. CDR3 sequence: CATSETGGRDTQYF. The CDR3 DNA sequence: TGTGCCACCAGTGAGACAGGGGGCAGGGATACGCAGTATTTT.

J is TRBJ2-2 and V is TRBV3-1 (or the pseudogene TRBV3-2), with 9 bases lining up with TRBD1. Trimming cost V 7 bases and J 4 bases; bases outside gene matches: 22. The germline gives CDR1 LGHDT, CDR2 YNNKEL (reference sequence). CDR3 length equals 20 residues. The CDR3 loop reads CASTPFSRTGVILGTGELFF. In DNA, the CDR3 is TGTGCCAGCACCCCATTCTCACGGACAGGGGTGATTTTGGGCACCGGGGAGCTGTTTTTT.

This rearrangement joins TRBV5-1 to TRBJ1-3, with D hard to call. Germline lookup yields CDR1 SGHRS and CDR2 YFSETQ. The CDR3 is 14 amino acids. The V end lost 0 bases, the J end lost 0 bases, and 4 bases lay between the germline ends. CDR3 nucleotide sequence: TGCGCCAGCAGCTTGGACTACTCTGGAAACACCATATATTTT. Translated: CASSLDYSGNTIYF. The full variable domain, with the rest looked up from reference TRBV5-1 and TRBJ1-3, is KAGVTQTPRYLIKTRGQQVTLSCSPISGHRSVSWYQQTPGQGLQFLFEYFSETQRNKGNFPGRFSGRQFSNSRSEMNVSTLELGDSALYLCASSLDYSGNTIYFGEGSWLTVV.

The genes are TRBV7-9 and TRBJ2-7, with 7 bases aligning to TRBD1. The germline gives CDR1 SEHNR, CDR2 FQNEAQ (reference sequence). This CDR3 is 13 amino acids long. Losses at the gene ends were 1 base for V and 7 bases for J; bases not matched to a gene: 4. CDR3 DNA: TGTGCCAGCAGCTTAGAGGGGGCAGGGGAGCAGTACTTC. This translates into CASSLEGAGEQYF.

The chain uses TRBV15 and TRBJ2-5; D is perhaps TRBD2 (6 bases). The ends were cut back, 3 bases at V and 5 bases at J, with 13 bases in the middle. The CDR3 runs to 14 residues. Per the germline V gene, CDR1 is LNHNV and CDR2 is YYDKDF (reference sequence). The CDR3 loop reads CATSSFPREETQYF. The CDR3 DNA is TGTGCCACCAGCAGTTTTCCCCGGGAGGAGACCCAGTACTTC. The full variable domain, its missing parts supplied by reference TRBV15 and TRBJ2-5, is DAMVIQNPRYQVTQFGKPVTLSCSQTLNHNVMYWYQQKSSQAPKLLFHYYDKDFNNEADTPDNFQSRRPNTSFCFLDIRSPGLGDTAMYLCATSSFPREETQYFGPGTRLLVL.

The chain links TRBV7-9 to TRBJ1-4, with D perhaps TRBD1 (6 bases). CDR3 length: 14 residues. Germline CDR1 SEHNR, CDR2 FQNEAQ (reference sequence). The germline V and J ends were trimmed by 3 bases and 8 bases, with 13 bases remaining between them. The CDR3 DNA reads as TGTGCCAGCAGCTTCGACAGGAGGGAGGAAAAACTGTTTTTT. Its protein product is CASSFDRREEKLFF.

V and J are TRBV4-2 and TRBJ1-1; TRBD1 matches 8 bases. The ends lost 1 base at V and 3 bases at J; junction bases unmatched: 1. The CDR3 spans 14 residues. Germline V CDR1 and CDR2: LGHNA, YNFKEQ. The CDR3 coding sequence is TGTGCCAGCAGCCAAGTGGGACAGGACACTGAAGCTTTCTTT. Amino acids: CASSQVGQDTEAFF.

The chain couples TRBV5-1 to TRBJ2-1; 7 bases are a match to TRBD2. The V gene end was trimmed by 0 bases and the J gene end by 6 bases; junction bases not matched to a gene: 15. This CDR3 comprises 18 residues. Germline CDR1 is SGHRS and CDR2 is YFSETQ. The CDR3 loop reads CASSLAPTPGLITNEQFF. The CDR3 DNA sequence: TGCGCCAGCAGCTTGGCCCCTACTCCGGGACTAATTACCAATGAGCAGTTCTTC.

The chain recombines TRBV18 with TRBJ2-2, with D tentatively TRBD2 (6 bases). Deletions cut 3 bases from V and 4 bases from J, with 15 bases between. Germline loops: CDR1 KGHSH, CDR2 LQKENI. This CDR3 has 16 amino acids. The CDR3 spells CASSPDLGGGTGELFF. CDR3 bases: TGTGCCAGCTCACCTGACCTCGGGGGAGGCACCGGGGAGCTGTTTTTT.